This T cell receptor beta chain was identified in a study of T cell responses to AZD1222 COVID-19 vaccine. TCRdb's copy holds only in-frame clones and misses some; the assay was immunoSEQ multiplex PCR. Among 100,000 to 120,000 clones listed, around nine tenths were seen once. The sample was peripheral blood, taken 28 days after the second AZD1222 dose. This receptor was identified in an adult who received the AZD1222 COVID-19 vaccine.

The CDR3: CASSGGQVNTEAFF. DNA of the CDR3: TGCGCCAGCAGCGGGGGACAGGTGAACACTGAAGCTTTCTTT. This chain links TRBV5-1 with TRBJ1-1; 8 nucleotides align to TRBD1. V shed 4 bases and J 0 bases; nucleotides not matched to a gene: 2. The CDR3 has 14 amino acids. The germline gives CDR1 SGHRS, CDR2 YFSETQ.